This T cell receptor (beta chain) was obtained from a study of OX40 agonist ivuxolimab in advanced cancers. Study overall: Ivuxolimab is a fully human IgG2 antibody that activates OX40 (CD134). Earlier treatment with anti-PD-1, anti-PD-L1 or anti-CTLA-4 was permitted, and roughly 42% had received some. Study conclusions and caveats: Antigens targeted by the expanded peripheral T cells were not determined. At 0.1 to 3.0 mg/kg, clonal expansion of CD4+ and CD8+ blood T cells had occurred by week 6.

TCRdb keeps only in-frame clones here, not all; method: immunoSEQ multiplex PCR. The sample has about 35,000 clones; about 92% are singletons. About this clone: The antigen is unknown.

The sequencing here drew on CD4+ or CD8+ T cells sorted from blood, taken in a trial of the OX40 agonist ivuxolimab. This clonotype originated in an adult with an advanced solid tumor such as melanoma, head and neck, liver or kidney cancer.

The CDR3 DNA sequence: TGTGCCAGCAGTTACGGCGGACCCTACGAGCAGTACTTC. This translates into CASSYGGPYEQYF. The rearrangement joins TRBV27 to TRBJ2-7; D not certain. V shed 4 bases and J shed 2 bases, with 9 bases lying between them. From germline, CDR1 is MNHEY and CDR2 SMNVEV (reference sequence). CDR3 length: 13 amino acids.